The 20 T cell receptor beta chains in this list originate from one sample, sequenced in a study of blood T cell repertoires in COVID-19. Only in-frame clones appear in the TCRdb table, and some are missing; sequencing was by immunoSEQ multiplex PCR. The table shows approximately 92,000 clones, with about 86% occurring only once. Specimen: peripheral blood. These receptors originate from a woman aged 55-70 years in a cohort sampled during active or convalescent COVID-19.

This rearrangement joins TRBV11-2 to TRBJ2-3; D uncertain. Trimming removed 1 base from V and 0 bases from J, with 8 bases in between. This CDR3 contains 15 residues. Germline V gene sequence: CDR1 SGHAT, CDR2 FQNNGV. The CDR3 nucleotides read TGTGCCAGCAGCTTAGGATTAACTAGCACAGATACGCAGTATTTT. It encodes CASSLGLTSTDTQYF.

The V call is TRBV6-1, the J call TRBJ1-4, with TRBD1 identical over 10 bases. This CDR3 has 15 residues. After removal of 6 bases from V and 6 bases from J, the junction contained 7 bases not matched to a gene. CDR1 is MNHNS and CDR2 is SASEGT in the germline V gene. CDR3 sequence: CASRLPGTGDEKLFF. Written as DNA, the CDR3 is TGTGCCAGCAGACTTCCCGGGACAGGGGATGAAAAACTGTTTTTT.

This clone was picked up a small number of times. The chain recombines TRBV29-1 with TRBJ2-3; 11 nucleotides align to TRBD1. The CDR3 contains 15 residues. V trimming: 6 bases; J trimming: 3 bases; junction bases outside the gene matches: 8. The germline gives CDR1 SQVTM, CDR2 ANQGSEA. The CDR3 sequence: CSVRTGGGWTDTQYF. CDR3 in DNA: TGCAGCGTAAGGACAGGGGGCGGTTGGACAGATACGCAGTATTTT.

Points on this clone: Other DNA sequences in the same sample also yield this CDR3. CDR3 sequence: CASSLVAGNTEAFF. The CDR3 DNA sequence: TGCGCCAGCAGCTTGGTTGCGGGGAACACTGAAGCTTTCTTT. The chain combines TRBV5-1 with TRBJ1-1; no reliable D call. Germline CDR1 reads SGHRS; CDR2 reads YFSETQ. Trimming stripped 0 bases from V and 1 base from J, with 7 bases between. The CDR3 sequence is 14 residues long.

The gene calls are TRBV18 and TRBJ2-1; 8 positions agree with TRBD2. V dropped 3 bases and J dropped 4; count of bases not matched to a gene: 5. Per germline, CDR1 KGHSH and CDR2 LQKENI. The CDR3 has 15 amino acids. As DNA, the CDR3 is TGTGCCAGCTCACCGGCGGGGGGAAAGTACAATGAGCAGTTCTTC. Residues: CASSPAGGKYNEQFF.

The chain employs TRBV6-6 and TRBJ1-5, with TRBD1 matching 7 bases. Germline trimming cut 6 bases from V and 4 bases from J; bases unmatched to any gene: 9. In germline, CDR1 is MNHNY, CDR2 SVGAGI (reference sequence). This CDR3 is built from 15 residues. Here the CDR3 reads CASRPTGTGNQPQHF. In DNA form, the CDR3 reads TGTGCCAGCAGACCGACAGGGACGGGTAATCAGCCCCAGCATTTT.

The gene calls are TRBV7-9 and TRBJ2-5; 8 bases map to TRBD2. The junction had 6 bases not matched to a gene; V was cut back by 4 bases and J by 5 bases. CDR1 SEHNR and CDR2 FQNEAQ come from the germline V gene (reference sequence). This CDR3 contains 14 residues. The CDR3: CASSSRTSRETQYF. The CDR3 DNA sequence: TGTGCCAGCAGCTCCCGGACTAGCAGGGAGACCCAGTACTTC.

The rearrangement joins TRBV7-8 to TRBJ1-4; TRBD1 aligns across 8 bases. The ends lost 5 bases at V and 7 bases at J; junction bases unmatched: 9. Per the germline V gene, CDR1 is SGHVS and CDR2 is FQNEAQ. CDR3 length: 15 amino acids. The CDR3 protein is CASSAGQGWAEKLFF. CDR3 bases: TGTGCCAGCAGCGCAGGACAGGGTTGGGCTGAAAAACTGTTTTTT.

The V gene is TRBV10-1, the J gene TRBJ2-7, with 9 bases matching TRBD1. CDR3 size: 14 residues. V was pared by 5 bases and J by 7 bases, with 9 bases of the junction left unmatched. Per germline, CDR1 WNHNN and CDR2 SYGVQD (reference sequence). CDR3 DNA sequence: TGCGCCAGCAGTCCGGGACAGGGATTGCGAGAGCAGTACTTC. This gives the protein CASSPGQGLREQYF.

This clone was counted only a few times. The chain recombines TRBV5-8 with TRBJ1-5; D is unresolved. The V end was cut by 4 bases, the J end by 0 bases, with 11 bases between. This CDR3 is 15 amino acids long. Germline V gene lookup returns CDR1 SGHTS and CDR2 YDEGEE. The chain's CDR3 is CASSGGLSSNQPQHF. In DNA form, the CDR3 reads TGTGCCAGCAGCGGCGGACTCAGTAGCAATCAGCCCCAGCATTTT.

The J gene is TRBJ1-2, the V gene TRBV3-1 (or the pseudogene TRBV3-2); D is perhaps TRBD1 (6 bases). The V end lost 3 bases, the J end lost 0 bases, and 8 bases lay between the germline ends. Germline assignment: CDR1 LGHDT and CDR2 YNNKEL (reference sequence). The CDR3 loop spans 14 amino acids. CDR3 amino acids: CASSHWTANYGYTF. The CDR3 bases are TGTGCCAGCAGCCACTGGACAGCTAACTATGGCTACACCTTC.

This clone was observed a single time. CDR3 sequence reads: CASSLEGRETQYF. The CDR3 bases are TGTGCCAGCAGCTTAGAAGGGAGAGAGACCCAGTACTTC. This rearrangement joins TRBV11-3 to TRBJ2-5, with D perhaps TRBD2 (5 bases). Germline-derived CDR1 and CDR2 are SGHNT and YENEEA. V was shortened by 0 bases and J by 4 bases, with 6 bases between the two germline ends. CDR3 length: 13 residues.

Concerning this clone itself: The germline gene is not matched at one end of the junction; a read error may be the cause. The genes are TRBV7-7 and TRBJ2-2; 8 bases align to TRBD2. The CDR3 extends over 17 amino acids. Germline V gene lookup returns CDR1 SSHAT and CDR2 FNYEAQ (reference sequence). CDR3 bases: TGTGCTAGCAGCTTAGGTGCGGGGGGCCCGAACACCGGGGAGCTGTTTTTT. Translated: CASSLGAGGPNTGELFF.

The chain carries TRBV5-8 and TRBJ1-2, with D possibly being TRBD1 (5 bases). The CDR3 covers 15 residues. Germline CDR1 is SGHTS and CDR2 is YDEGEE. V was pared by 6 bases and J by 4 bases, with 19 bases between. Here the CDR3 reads CASTPGATPRYGYTF. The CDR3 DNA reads TGTGCCAGCACCCCTGGGGCCACACCACGCTATGGCTACACCTTC.

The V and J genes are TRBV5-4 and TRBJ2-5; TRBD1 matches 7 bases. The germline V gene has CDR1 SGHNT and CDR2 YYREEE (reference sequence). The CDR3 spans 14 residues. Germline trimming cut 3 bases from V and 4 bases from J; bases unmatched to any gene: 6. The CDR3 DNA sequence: TGTGCCAGCAGCTCCGGGACAGAGAGAGAGACCCAGTACTTC. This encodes CASSSGTERETQYF.

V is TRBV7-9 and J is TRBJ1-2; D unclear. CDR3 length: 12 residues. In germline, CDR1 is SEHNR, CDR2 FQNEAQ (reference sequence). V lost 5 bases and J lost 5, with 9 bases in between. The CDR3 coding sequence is TGTGCCAGCAGCCCTAATTATTATGGCTACACCTTC. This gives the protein CASSPNYYGYTF.

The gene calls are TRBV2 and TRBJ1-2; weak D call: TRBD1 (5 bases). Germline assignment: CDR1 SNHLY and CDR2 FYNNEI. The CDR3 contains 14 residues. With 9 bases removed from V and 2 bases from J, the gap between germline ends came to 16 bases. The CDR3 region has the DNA TGTGCCAGAGCTACGACAGATTCAAACTATGGCTACACCTTC. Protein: CARATTDSNYGYTF.

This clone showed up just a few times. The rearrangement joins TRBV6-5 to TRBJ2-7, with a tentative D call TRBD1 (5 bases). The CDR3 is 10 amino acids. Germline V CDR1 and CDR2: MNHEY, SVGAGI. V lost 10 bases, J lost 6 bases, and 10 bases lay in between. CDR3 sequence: CATTQGEQYF. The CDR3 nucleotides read TGTGCCACCACCCAGGGCGAGCAGTACTTC.

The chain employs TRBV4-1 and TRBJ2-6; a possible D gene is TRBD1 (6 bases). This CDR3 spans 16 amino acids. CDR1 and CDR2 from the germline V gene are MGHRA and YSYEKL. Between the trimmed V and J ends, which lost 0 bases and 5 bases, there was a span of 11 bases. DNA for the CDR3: TGCGCCAGCAGCCAAGAGGGCAGGGGCTGGGCCAACGTCCTGACTTTC. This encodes CASSQEGRGWANVLTF.

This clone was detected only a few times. DNA for the CDR3: TGTGCCAGCACTCAGACAGGGAACTATGGCTACACCTTC. Amino acids: CASTQTGNYGYTF. The rearrangement uses TRBV6-5 and TRBJ1-2, with 7 bases fitting TRBD1. This CDR3 is 13 amino acids long. Germline assignment: CDR1 MNHEY and CDR2 SVGAGI. Germline trimming cut 7 bases from V and 2 bases from J; bases unmatched to any gene: 4.